These T cell receptor beta chains were read from a single sample in a study of blood T cells in healthy people across ages. TCRdb analysed the 5' RACE reads with MiXCR anew, one entry per CDR3 protein. The table lists roughly 2 million distinct CDR3 sequences, around half of them singletons. The source material was blood. The source is a woman aged 40-49 years in good health. CDR3s include the opening cysteine and the closing phenylalanine or tryptophan. A D gene is named only where the DNA matches it firmly. Size is omitted from some rows. Given values are once, few, many or a class for expanded clones.

NA	TRBJ2-1	NA	TRBV3-1	TGTGCCAGCAGCCAAGTTCCAGGGACCTACAATGAGCAGTTCTTC	CASSQVPGTYNEQFF
NA	TRBJ2-6	TRBD1	TRBV6-1	TGTGCCAGCAGACGACCGGGACAGGGGGCTGGGGCCAACGTCCTGACTTTC	CASRRPGQGAGANVLTF
NA	TRBJ2-4	TRBD2	TRBV11-2	TGTGCCAGCAGCGCAACTAGCGGTCCTTTCCGGGAGCAGTACTTC	CASSATSGPFREQYF
NA	TRBJ1-1	TRBD1	TRBV7-9	TGTGCCAGCAGATTTGGACAGGGGGCTTACACTGAAGCTTTCTTT	CASRFGQGAYTEAFF
NA	TRBJ2-7	TRBD1	TRBV12-3/TRBV12-4	TGTGCCAGCAGTCACTACAGGGGCTACGAGCAGTACTTC	CASSHYRGYEQYF
NA	TRBJ1-5	NA	TRBV3-1	TGTGCCAGCAGCCAAGTCCCCGGTGACAATCAGCCCCAGCATTTT	CASSQVPGDNQPQHF
NA	TRBJ2-3	TRBD2	TRBV3-1	TGTGCCAGCAGCCTTACAGGACTAGCGGGGGGCGCAGATACGCAGTATTTT	CASSLTGLAGGADTQYF
few	TRBJ1-5	NA	TRBV9	TGTGCCAGCAGCCTCGGTGGGGTCAGAAATCAGCCCCAGCATTTT	CASSLGGVRNQPQHF
few	TRBJ2-7	NA	TRBV6-6	TGTGCCAGCAGTTACGCTTACCACCTCTACGAGCAGTACTTC	CASSYAYHLYEQYF
NA	TRBJ2-1	NA	TRBV29-1	TGCAGCGTTGAGCTTAGAGGGGGGGGCGAGTTCTACAATGAGCAGTTCTTC	CSVELRGGGEFYNEQFF
NA	TRBJ1-2	NA	TRBV12-3/TRBV12-4	TGTGCCAGCAGCTACAGGATCTATGGCTACACCTTC	CASSYRIYGYTF